This TCR beta chain was sequenced during a study of breast tumors, draining lymph nodes, adjacent tissues. The CDR3 is 13 amino acids. Per the germline V gene, CDR1 is MDHEN and CDR2 is SYDVKM. V shed 4 bases and J shed 2 bases, with 6 bases lying between them. Study results and caveats: Tumors had less TCR diversity than lymph nodes, more than nontumor tissue.

Samples came from axillary lymph nodes draining the breast cancer. TCRdb called the multiplex PCR reads again in MiXCR, with one record for every CDR3 protein. The table lists roughly 120,000 distinct CDR3 sequences, 15% to 20% of them singletons. There are a few counts of this clonotype. Its target is not known. This rearrangement joins TRBV28 to TRBJ2-1; D is uncertain. The sample taken for sequencing was axillary lymph node tissue. This receptor was identified in a female donor with breast cancer. Some clones in this sample may be carry-over from other donors' samples. The CDR3 DNA sequence: TGTGCCAGCAGTTCCCCTACCTACAATGAGCAGTTCTTC. Encoded protein: CASSSPTYNEQFF.